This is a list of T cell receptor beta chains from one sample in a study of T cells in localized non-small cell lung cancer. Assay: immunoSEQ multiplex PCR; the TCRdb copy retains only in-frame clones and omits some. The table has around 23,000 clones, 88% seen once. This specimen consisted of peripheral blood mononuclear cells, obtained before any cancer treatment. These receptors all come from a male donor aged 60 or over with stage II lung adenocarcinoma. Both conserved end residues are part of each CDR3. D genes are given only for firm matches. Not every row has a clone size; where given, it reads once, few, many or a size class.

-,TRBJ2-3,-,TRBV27,CASSYLGFGDTQYF,TGTGCCAGCAGTTATTTGGGATTCGGAGATACGCAGTATTTT
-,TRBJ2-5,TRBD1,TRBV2,CATTGTGETQYF,TGTGCCACCACGGGGACAGGCGAGACCCAGTACTTC
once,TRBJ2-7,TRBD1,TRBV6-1,CASSEGRQGVYEQYF,TGTGCCAGCAGTGAAGGTAGACAGGGGGTCTACGAGCAGTACTTC
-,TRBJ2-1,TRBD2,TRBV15,CATSRAPGRHEQFF,TGTGCCACCAGCAGAGCCCCCGGGAGGCATGAGCAGTTCTTC
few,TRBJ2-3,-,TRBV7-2,CASSLAADTQYF,TGTGCCAGCAGCTTAGCTGCAGATACGCAGTATTTT
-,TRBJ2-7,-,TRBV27,CASSSPRNSYEQYF,TGTGCCAGCAGTTCCCCCAGAAACTCCTACGAGCAGTACTTC
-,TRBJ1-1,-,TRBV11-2,CASSSRGMNTEAFF,TGTGCCAGCAGCTCACGGGGCATGAACACTGAAGCTTTCTTT
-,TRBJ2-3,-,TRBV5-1,CASSPEAGTDTQYF,TGCGCCAGCAGCCCGGAGGCGGGGACAGATACGCAGTATTTT
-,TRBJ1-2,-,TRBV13,CASSLGGNYGYTF,TGTGCCAGCAGCTTAGGAGGAAACTATGGCTACACCTTC
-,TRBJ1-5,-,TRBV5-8,CASSLDSNQPQHF,TGTGCCAGCAGCTTGGATAGCAATCAGCCCCAGCATTTT
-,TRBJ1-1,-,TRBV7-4,CASSAIGGRDTEAFF,TGTGCCAGCAGCGCCATAGGGGGGCGCGACACTGAAGCTTTCTTT
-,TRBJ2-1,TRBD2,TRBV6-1,CASSATSYSYNEQFF,TGTGCCAGCAGTGCGACTAGCTACTCCTACAATGAGCAGTTCTTC
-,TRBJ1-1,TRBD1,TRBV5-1,CASSFGTGSFFYTEAFF,TGCGCCAGCAGCTTCGGGACAGGGTCTTTTTTTTACACTGAAGCTTTCTTT
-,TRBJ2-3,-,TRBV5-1,CASNPLEQDTQYF,TGCGCCAGCAACCCCCTCGAGCAAGATACGCAGTATTTT
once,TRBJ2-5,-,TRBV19,CASRGPQEETQYF,TGTGCCAGTCGGGGCCCGCAGGAGGAGACCCAGTACTTC
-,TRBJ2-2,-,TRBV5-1,CASSLWGEGLGELFF,TGCGCCAGCAGCTTGTGGGGAGAAGGATTAGGGGAGCTGTTTTTT
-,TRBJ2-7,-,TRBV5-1,CASSLKEIGSYEQYF,TGCGCCAGCAGCTTGAAAGAAATAGGTTCCTACGAGCAGTACTTC
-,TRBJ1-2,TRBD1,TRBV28,CASSPRTGEGYTF,TGTGCCAGCAGTCCTAGGACAGGGGAGGGCTACACCTTC
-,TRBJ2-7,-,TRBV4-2,CASSQVISYEQYF,TGTGCCAGCAGCCAAGTAATTTCCTACGAGCAGTACTTC
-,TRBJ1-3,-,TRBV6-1,CASSHRDSGNTIYF,TGTGCCAGCAGTCACAGGGATTCTGGAAACACCATATATTTT
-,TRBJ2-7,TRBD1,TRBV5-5,CASSSTSGGRYEQYF,TGTGCCAGCAGCTCCACTTCAGGGGGCCGCTACGAGCAGTACTTC
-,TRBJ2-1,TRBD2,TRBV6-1,CASSEGGGRPRLFREQFF,TGTGCCAGCAGTGAAGGGGGCGGGAGGCCCCGTCTGTTTCGAGAGCAGTTCTTC
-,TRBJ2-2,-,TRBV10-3,CATTNTGELFF,TGTGCCACGACGAACACCGGGGAGCTGTTTTTT
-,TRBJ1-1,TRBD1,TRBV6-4,CASRQEATGTYFEAFF,TGTGCCAGCAGGCAAGAAGCGACAGGGACCTATTTTGAAGCTTTCTTT
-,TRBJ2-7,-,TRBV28,CASSLGTYYYEQYF,TGTGCCAGCAGTTTGGGGACTTACTACTACGAGCAGTACTTC
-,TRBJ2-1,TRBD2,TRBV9,CASSVVTSGRRRYNEQFF,TGTGCCAGCAGCGTAGTCACTAGCGGGAGGAGACGATACAATGAGCAGTTCTTC
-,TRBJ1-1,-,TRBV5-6,CASSWRNEAFF,TGTGCCAGCAGCTGGCGGAATGAAGCTTTCTTT
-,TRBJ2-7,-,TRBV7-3,CASSLGRYTRGSYEQYF,TGTGCCAGCAGCTTAGGAAGGTATACGAGAGGGAGCTACGAGCAGTACTTC
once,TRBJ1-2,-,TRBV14,CASSQGRAYGYTF,TGTGCCAGCAGCCAAGGTCGTGCTTATGGCTACACCTTC
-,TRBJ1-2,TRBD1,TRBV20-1,CSAYRGGGYTF,TGCAGTGCGTACAGGGGGGGTGGCTACACCTTC
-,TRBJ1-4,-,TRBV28,CASSSVPATNEKLFF,TGTGCCAGCAGTTCCGTTCCCGCAACTAATGAAAAACTGTTTTTT
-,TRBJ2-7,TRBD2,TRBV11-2,CASRVAGVGYEQYF,TGTGCCAGCAGAGTAGCGGGAGTAGGGTACGAGCAGTACTTC
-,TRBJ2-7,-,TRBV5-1,CASSLGLGEQYF,TGCGCCAGCAGCTTGGGGTTAGGTGAGCAGTACTTC
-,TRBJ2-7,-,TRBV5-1,CASSSRPYEQYF,TGCGCCAGCAGCTCACGGCCCTACGAGCAGTACTTC
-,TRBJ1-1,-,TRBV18,CASSPGARGTEAFF,TGTGCCAGCTCACCGGGGGCCCGCGGGACTGAAGCTTTCTTT
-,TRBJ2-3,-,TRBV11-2,CASSRGTVPYF,TGTGCCAGCAGCCGTGGGACGGTGCCGTATTTT
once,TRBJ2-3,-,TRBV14,CASSLTKGVSDTQYF,TGTGCCAGCAGCCTGACGAAGGGGGTCTCAGATACGCAGTATTTT
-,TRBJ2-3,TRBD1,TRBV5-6,CASSSGQGASDTQYF,TGTGCCAGCAGCTCGGGACAGGGGGCCTCAGATACGCAGTATTTT
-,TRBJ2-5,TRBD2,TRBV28,CASSAPGLSTQYF,TGTGCCAGCAGTGCTCCGGGACTAAGTACCCAGTACTTC
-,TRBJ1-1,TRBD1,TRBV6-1,CASSDRGGWGPEAFF,TGTGCCAGCTCGGACAGGGGAGGGTGGGGCCCTGAAGCTTTCTTT
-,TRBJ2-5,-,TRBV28,CASHLGWGETQYF,TGTGCCAGCCACTTGGGTTGGGGTGAGACCCAGTACTTC
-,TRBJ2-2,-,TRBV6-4,CASSDQAHYTGELFF,TGTGCCAGCAGTGACCAGGCTCATTACACCGGGGAGCTGTTTTTT
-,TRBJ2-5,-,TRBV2,CASSVQRQETQYF,TGTGCCAGCAGTGTACAGCGCCAAGAGACCCAGTACTTC
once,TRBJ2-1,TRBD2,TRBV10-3,CAIAGVWNEQFF,TGTGCTATAGCGGGAGTCTGGAATGAGCAGTTCTTC
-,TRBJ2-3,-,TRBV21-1,CASSFSSGTSTDTQYF,TGTGCCAGCAGCTTTTCCAGCGGAACTAGCACAGATACGCAGTATTTT
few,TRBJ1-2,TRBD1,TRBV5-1,CASSFFGTGDSYTF,TGCGCCAGCAGCTTCTTCGGGACAGGGGATAGCTACACCTTC
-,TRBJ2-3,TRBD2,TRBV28,CASSRAGGRADTQYF,TGTGCCAGCAGTAGAGCGGGAGGGAGGGCAGATACGCAGTATTTT
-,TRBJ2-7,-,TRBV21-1,CASSLVAYSSYEQYF,TGTGCCAGCAGTCTTGTAGCCTACAGCTCCTACGAGCAGTACTTC
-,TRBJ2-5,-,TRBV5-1,CASSLNPQGQETQYF,TGCGCCAGCAGCTTGAACCCCCAAGGGCAAGAGACCCAGTACTTC
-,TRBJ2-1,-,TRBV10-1,CASSEGGDFKDEQFF,TGCGCCAGCAGTGAGGGAGGGGACTTTAAGGATGAGCAGTTCTTC
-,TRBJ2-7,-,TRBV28,CASSPNPGGLVRQYF,TGTGCCAGCAGTCCAAACCCAGGGGGGCTAGTGCGGCAGTACTTC
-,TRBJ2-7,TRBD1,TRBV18,CASSPAGTGGNEQYF,TGTGCCAGCTCACCGGCCGGGACAGGGGGCAACGAGCAGTACTTC